A single sample is the source of the 32 T cell receptor beta chains below, sequenced in a study of shared clonotypes between healthy human individuals. The assay was immunoSEQ multiplex PCR, and TCRdb's table has in-frame clones only and misses some. The sample includes 950,000 to 1,300,000 clones, about 75% of them seen just once. The specimen sequenced was memory CD4+ T cells sorted from blood. Specified subset: CD45RA-negative fraction. The receptors here all came from a man aged 18-30 years in good health.

The chain links TRBV5-1 to TRBJ1-3; 9 nucleotides match TRBD1. Germline CDR1 and CDR2: SGHRS and YFSETQ. V lost 4 bases and J lost 7; bases outside the gene matches: 9. The CDR3 sequence is 15 residues long. The CDR3 sequence is CASSLGQGKDNTIYF. The CDR3 region has the DNA TGCGCCAGCAGCCTCGGACAGGGGAAGGATAACACCATATATTTT. The full variable domain, its missing parts supplied by reference TRBV5-1 and TRBJ1-3, is KAGVTQTPRYLIKTRGQQVTLSCSPISGHRSVSWYQQTPGQGLQFLFEYFSETQRNKGNFPGRFSGRQFSNSRSEMNVSTLELGDSALYLCASSLGQGKDNTIYFGEGSWLTVV.

The DNA for the CDR3 is TGTGCCTGGAGGAGGGGACAGATCGGCTACACCTTC. This translates into CAWRRGQIGYTF. The chain combines TRBV30 with TRBJ1-2; 7 bases line up with TRBD1. CDR1 is GTSNPN and CDR2 is SVGIG in the germline V gene (reference sequence). The V segment lost 3 bases and the J segment 8 bases; nucleotides outside the gene matches: 6. The CDR3 is made up of 12 amino acids.

This chain links TRBV5-1 with TRBJ1-5; 7 nucleotides match TRBD1. With V trimmed by 3 bases and J by 5 bases, 8 bases remained unmatched. The CDR3 is 15 residues long. Germline V gene sequence: CDR1 SGHRS, CDR2 YFSETQ. The CDR3 sequence is CASSWGGGRDQPQHF. The CDR3, as DNA: TGCGCCAGCAGCTGGGGAGGGGGCCGAGATCAGCCCCAGCATTTT.

This clone appeared a single time. The chain recombines TRBV19 with TRBJ2-5; TRBD2 agrees at 8 bases. Germline V gene lookup returns CDR1 LNHDA and CDR2 SQIVND (reference sequence). Germline trimming cut 0 bases from V and 11 bases from J; bases unmatched to any gene: 5. This CDR3 is built from 13 residues. CDR3 bases: TGTGCCAGTAGTATAGAGAGCGGGGGCAGTCAGTACTTC. Protein sequence: CASSIESGGSQYF.

V usage is TRBV28 and J usage is TRBJ1-2, with TRBD1 identical over 9 bases. CDR3 length: 14 amino acids. CDR1 and CDR2 (germline): MDHEN, SYDVKM. The J segment lost 5 bases and the V segment lost 2 bases, leaving 3 bases of the junction unmatched. This chain's CDR3 is CASSLDRGRYGYTF. CDR3 sequence (DNA): TGTGCCAGCAGTTTAGACAGGGGGAGATATGGCTACACCTTC.

On this clone: The sample holds other DNA sequences that translate to the same CDR3. In nucleotides, the CDR3 is TGTGCCAGCAGTTACTCGACTAGCAGCTACGAGCAGTACTTC. Translating gives CASSYSTSSYEQYF. This chain uses TRBV6-6 with TRBJ2-7, with TRBD2 identical over 7 bases. This CDR3 has 14 residues. V lost 0 bases to trimming and J lost 3 bases; unmatched junction nucleotides: 2. In germline, CDR1 is MNHNY, CDR2 SVGAGI (reference sequence).

Of note for this clone: Other DNA sequences from this sample encode an identical CDR3 as well. The V gene is TRBV20-1, the J gene TRBJ2-3; D is undetermined. Germline V gene sequence: CDR1 DFQATT, CDR2 SNEGSKA (reference sequence). This CDR3 has 11 amino acids. V was clipped by 3 bases and J by 3 bases, with 4 bases between them. The CDR3: CSASSTDTQYF. CDR3 DNA sequence: TGCAGTGCTAGCAGTACAGATACGCAGTATTTT.

As concerns this clone: Other nucleotide sequences in the sample specify the same CDR3. V is TRBV6-5 and J is TRBJ1-5; no definite D call. Deletions cut 6 bases from V and 0 bases from J, with 6 bases between. CDR1 MNHEY and CDR2 SVGAGI come from the germline V gene. The CDR3 length is 13 residues. The CDR3 nucleotides read TGTGCCAGCAGACTAGATAGCAATCAGCCCCAGCATTTT. Its translation: CASRLDSNQPQHF.

The chain is built from TRBV18 and TRBJ2-3; TRBD2 might be the D (6 bases). CDR3 length equals 13 residues. Trimming took 5 bases from V and 4 from J, leaving 10 bases between them. Germline V lookup: CDR1 KGHSH, CDR2 LQKENI. The CDR3 DNA is TGTGCCAGCTCAGGATCTAGCGCAGATACGCAGTATTTT. It encodes CASSGSSADTQYF.

This clone was seen repeatedly, ten times or more. The chain carries TRBV6-5 and TRBJ2-7; D possibly corresponds to TRBD2 (5 bases). CDR3 length: 14 amino acids. The V end was cut by 4 bases, the J end by 0 bases, with 10 bases between. Germline V gives CDR1 MNHEY, CDR2 SVGAGI. The CDR3 reads CASSSGILSYEQYF. The CDR3 DNA reads TGTGCCAGCAGTTCGGGGATACTCTCCTACGAGCAGTACTTC.

This clone was detected only a few times. The junction shows a germline mismatch at one end, possibly a read error. This rearrangement joins TRBV7-7 to TRBJ2-7; tentatively, D is TRBD1 (9 bases). This CDR3 region has 15 residues. CDR1 and CDR2 (germline): SSHAT, FNYEAQ (reference sequence). CDR3 in DNA: TGTGCTAGCAGCGGGGGACAGGGTAGCTCCTACGAGCAGTACTTC. It translates to CASSGGQGSSYEQYF.

J is TRBJ1-5 and V is TRBV6-1; D perhaps matches TRBD1 (6 bases). CDR1 is MNHNS and CDR2 is SASEGT in the germline V gene. The V gene lost 6 bases and the J gene lost 1 base, with 10 bases spanning the gap. The CDR3 runs 14 residues. In nucleotides, the CDR3 is TGTGCCAGCAGCCAACAGGGAAGCAATCAGCCCCAGCATTTT. It translates to CASSQQGSNQPQHF.

Notes on this clone: At the DNA level, this CDR3 is encoded by other sequences in the same sample as well. The CDR3 is CASSLDRGDTEAFF. The CDR3 region has the DNA TGTGCCAGCAGCTTAGACAGGGGTGACACTGAAGCTTTCTTT. This chain uses TRBV7-9 with TRBJ1-1; 7 nucleotides match TRBD1. Trimming took 1 base from V and 3 from J; bases not matched to a gene: 2. This CDR3 is built from 14 residues. Per germline, CDR1 SEHNR and CDR2 FQNEAQ (reference sequence).

This clone was counted a few times. The chain links TRBV2 to TRBJ2-2; 8 bases agree with TRBD2. The CDR3 loop spans 15 amino acids. V lost 6 bases and J lost 5; bases outside the gene matches: 8. Germline V gene data show CDR1 as SNHLY and CDR2 as FYNNEI. The DNA of the CDR3 is TGTGCCAGCAGGATAGGACTAGCCGGTACCGGGGAGCTGTTTTTT. Its protein product is CASRIGLAGTGELFF. The whole variable domain, remainder taken from reference TRBV2 and TRBJ2-2, is EPEVTQTPSHQVTQMGQEVILRCVPISNHLYFYWYRQILGQKVEFLVSFYNNEISEKSEIFDDQFSVERPDGSNFTLKIRSTKLEDSAMYFCASRIGLAGTGELFFGEGSRLTVL.

The rearrangement links TRBV5-4 to TRBJ2-6; D may match TRBD1 or TRBD2 (5 bases each). The CDR3 has 15 residues. V lost 0 bases and J lost 6, with 10 bases in between. Germline CDR1 and CDR2: SGHNT and YYREEE (reference sequence). The CDR3 DNA is TGTGCCAGCAGCTTGGTCCGGGGCCAGGCCAACGTCCTGACTTTC. It is translated as CASSLVRGQANVLTF.

This clone was detected once. A read error is possible here, since a much larger clone lies one base away. Other DNA sequences from this sample encode an identical CDR3 as well. This chain joins TRBV7-6 and TRBJ1-3; the D gene is possibly TRBD1 (5 bases). V dropped 0 bases and J dropped 0 bases, with 6 bases sitting between them. CDR3 length: 15 amino acids. Germline lookup yields CDR1 SGHVS and CDR2 FNYEAQ. The CDR3 DNA follows: TGTGCCAGCAGCTTAGCGGGGGGCTCTGGAAACACCATATATTTT. This translates into CASSLAGGSGNTIYF.

This clone showed up just a few times. V is TRBV19 and J is TRBJ1-1, with TRBD1 as a possible D gene (6 bases). CDR1 is LNHDA, CDR2 SQIVND, per germline (reference sequence). V lost 5 bases to trimming and J lost 5 bases, with 21 bases between them. The CDR3 is made up of 16 amino acids. CDR3 residues: CASSLQTGRGGTEAFF. The CDR3 coding sequence is TGTGCCAGTAGTCTCCAGACGGGCAGGGGTGGGACTGAAGCTTTCTTT.

The chain carries TRBV5-1 and TRBJ1-1, with 7 bases aligning to TRBD1. The CDR3 loop spans 14 amino acids. CDR1 is SGHRS, CDR2 YFSETQ, per germline. V lost 4 bases to trimming and J lost 1 base; unmatched junction nucleotides: 4. The CDR3 DNA reads as TGCGCCAGCAGCGCGGACAGGACGAACACTGAAGCTTTCTTT. Its translation is CASSADRTNTEAFF.

The chain combines TRBV6-5 with TRBJ1-2, with D maybe TRBD1 (5 bases). Germline-derived CDR1 and CDR2 are MNHEY and SVGAGI. There are 14 residues in the CDR3. V shed 0 bases and J shed 4 bases, with 9 bases lying between them. The CDR3 nucleotides are TGTGCCAGCAGTTACTCTCAGGGCTCCTATGGCTACACCTTC. It is translated as CASSYSQGSYGYTF.

Comment on this clone: Distinct nucleotide sequences in the sample also encode this CDR3. The chain recombines TRBV5-1 with TRBJ2-7, with 8 bases fitting TRBD2. V lost 4 bases to trimming and J lost 2 bases; unmatched junction nucleotides: 5. The CDR3 has 14 amino acids. Per the germline V gene, CDR1 is SGHRS and CDR2 is YFSETQ. DNA of the CDR3: TGCGCCAGCAGCCCCGGGGGGGCGACCTACGAGCAGTACTTC. This gives the protein CASSPGGATYEQYF.

The rearrangement uses TRBV30 and TRBJ1-4; D is unresolved. V was cut by 1 base and J by 7 bases, with 10 bases left in between. Germline-derived CDR1 and CDR2 are GTSNPN and SVGIG (reference sequence). This CDR3 region has 13 residues. The CDR3 reads CAWSGRMGEKLFF. The CDR3 nucleotides read TGTGCCTGGAGTGGACGAATGGGTGAAAAACTGTTTTTT. The variable domain in full, completed from reference TRBV30 and TRBJ1-4, reads SQTIHQWPATLVQPVGSPLSLECTVEGTSNPNLYWYRQAAGRGLQLLFYSVGIGQISSEVPQNLSASRPQDRQFILSSKKLLLSDSGFYLCAWSGRMGEKLFFGSGTQLSVL.

The chain joins TRBV5-6 to TRBJ2-1, with TRBD1 identical over 8 bases. Germline V gene lookup returns CDR1 SGHDT and CDR2 YYEEEE. CDR3 length: 17 amino acids. J lost 5 bases, V lost 1 base, and 11 bases had no gene match. The chain's CDR3 is CASSLYFGQGDNNEQFF. The CDR3 DNA follows: TGTGCCAGCAGCTTGTATTTTGGACAGGGAGATAACAATGAGCAGTTCTTC.

In its sample, this clone was seen a few times. The J gene is TRBJ2-1, the V gene TRBV11-2; D could derive from TRBD1 or TRBD2 (7 bases each). The CDR3 has 15 residues. Trimming removed 6 bases at V and 7 bases at J, with 19 bases between. Germline CDR1 reads SGHAT; CDR2 reads FQNNGV. The CDR3 loop reads CASRDVRGTTNEQFF. The DNA of the CDR3 is TGTGCCAGCAGGGACGTCAGGGGGACTACGAATGAGCAGTTCTTC.

This clone was detected only a few times. The chain links TRBV6-5 to TRBJ2-7; D is perhaps TRBD2 (6 bases). The CDR3 is 13 residues long. CDR1 and CDR2 from the germline V gene are MNHEY and SVGAGI. Trimming took off 5 bases at V and 8 bases at J, with 16 bases between the two ends. CDR3 amino acids: CASSVGTGGKQYF. The DNA for the CDR3 is TGTGCCAGCAGTGTGGGGACTGGTGGGAAGCAGTACTTC.

This chain joins TRBV12-2 and TRBJ1-6. TRBV12-2 is annotated as a pseudogene. The CDR3 is 18 amino acids. This CDR3 is CARWGTGRGSPYNSPLHF. CDR3 bases: TGTGCAAGATGGGGTACAGGGAGGGGATCGCCCTATAATTCACCCCTCCACTTT.

The chain employs TRBV7-2 and TRBJ2-7, with 13 bases that match TRBD2. CDR1 is SGHTA, CDR2 FQGNSA, per germline. J lost 4 bases, V lost 4 bases, and 4 bases had no gene match. This CDR3 spans 15 amino acids. CDR3 protein: CASSWGLAGPYEQYF. As DNA, the CDR3 is TGTGCCAGCAGCTGGGGACTAGCGGGACCTTACGAGCAGTACTTC.

V usage is TRBV4-2 and J usage is TRBJ1-1; D is perhaps TRBD1 (5 bases). CDR3 length equals 12 residues. The V end lost 3 bases, the J end lost 11 bases, and 13 bases lay between the germline ends. Germline CDR1 reads LGHNA; CDR2 reads YNFKEQ. The CDR3 DNA sequence: TGTGCCAGCAGCCAGGCCGGGACGATTGCTTTCTTT. It yields the protein CASSQAGTIAFF.

J is TRBJ2-1 and V is TRBV13; the D gene could be TRBD1 or TRBD2 (6 bases each). Germline V gene data show CDR1 as PRHDT and CDR2 as FYEKMQ (reference sequence). V was pared by 3 bases and J by 3 bases, with 12 bases between. The CDR3 sequence is 15 residues long. In DNA, the CDR3 is TGTGCCAGCAGCTTCACGGGGGCCCACTACAATGAGCAGTTCTTC. The encoded protein is CASSFTGAHYNEQFF.

The chain joins TRBV5-6 to TRBJ2-1; D possibly corresponds to TRBD1 (6 bases). Trimming took off 0 bases at V and 3 bases at J, with 10 bases between the two ends. This CDR3 spans 15 amino acids. CDR1 is SGHDT, CDR2 YYEEEE, per germline. Written as DNA, the CDR3 is TGTGCCAGCAGCTTGGGCAGGGGCTACTACAATGAGCAGTTCTTC. Translated: CASSLGRGYYNEQFF. Full variable domain (remainder filled in from reference TRBV5-6 and TRBJ2-1): DAGVTQSPTHLIKTRGQQVTLRCSPKSGHDTVSWYQQALGQGPQFIFQYYEEEERQRGNFPDRFSGHQFPNYSSELNVNALLLGDSALYLCASSLGRGYYNEQFFGPGTRLTVL.

This clone was counted once. CDR3 DNA: TGTGCCTGGAGTAAGGGGGCTAATTCACCCCTCCACTTT. Translation: CAWSKGANSPLHF. V and J are TRBV30 and TRBJ1-6; 7 nucleotides match TRBD1. Losses at the gene ends were 2 bases for V and 6 bases for J; bases not matched to a gene: 1. The CDR3 has 13 amino acids. Germline lookup yields CDR1 GTSNPN and CDR2 SVGIG (reference sequence). Based on the CDR3 plus reference TRBV30 and TRBJ1-6, the full variable domain is SQTIHQWPATLVQPVGSPLSLECTVEGTSNPNLYWYRQAAGRGLQLLFYSVGIGQISSEVPQNLSASRPQDRQFILSSKKLLLSDSGFYLCAWSKGANSPLHFGNGTRLTVT.

This rearrangement joins TRBV7-9 to TRBJ2-5; 8 bases match TRBD1. The ends lost 6 bases at V and 4 bases at J; junction bases unmatched: 10. This CDR3 has 15 residues. From germline, CDR1 is SEHNR and CDR2 FQNEAQ (reference sequence). CDR3 DNA: TGTGCCAGCAGTACCGACAGGGGCGTTGGAGAGACCCAGTACTTC. It specifies CASSTDRGVGETQYF.

This clone has only a few counts. The chain is built from TRBV10-1 and TRBJ2-3; the D gene is possibly TRBD1 (6 bases). The CDR3 loop spans 15 amino acids. V was cut by 10 bases and J by 4 bases, with 21 bases left in between. Germline CDR1 WNHNN, CDR2 SYGVQD (reference sequence). CDR3 amino acids: CATSNARGQADTQYF. The CDR3 nucleotides read TGCGCCACCTCAAACGCCCGGGGACAAGCAGATACGCAGTATTTT.